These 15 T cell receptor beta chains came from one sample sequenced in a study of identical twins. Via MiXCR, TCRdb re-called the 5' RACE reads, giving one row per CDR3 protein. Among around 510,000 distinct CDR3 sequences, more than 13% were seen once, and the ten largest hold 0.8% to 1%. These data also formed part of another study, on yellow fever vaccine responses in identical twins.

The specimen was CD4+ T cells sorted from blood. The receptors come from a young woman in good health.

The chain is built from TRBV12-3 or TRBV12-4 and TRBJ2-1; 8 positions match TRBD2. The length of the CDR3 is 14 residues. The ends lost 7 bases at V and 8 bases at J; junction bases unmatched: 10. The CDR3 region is CASIGQRGWDEQFF. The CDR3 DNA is TGTGCCAGCATCGGGCAGCGGGGGTGGGATGAGCAGTTCTTC.

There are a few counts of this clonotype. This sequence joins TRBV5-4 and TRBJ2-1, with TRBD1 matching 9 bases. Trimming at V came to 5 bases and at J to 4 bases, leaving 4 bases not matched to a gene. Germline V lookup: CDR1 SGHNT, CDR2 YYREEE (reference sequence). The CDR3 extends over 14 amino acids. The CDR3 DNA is TGTGCCAGCAGTCGGGACAGGGTATACAATGAGCAGTTCTTC. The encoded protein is CASSRDRVYNEQFF.

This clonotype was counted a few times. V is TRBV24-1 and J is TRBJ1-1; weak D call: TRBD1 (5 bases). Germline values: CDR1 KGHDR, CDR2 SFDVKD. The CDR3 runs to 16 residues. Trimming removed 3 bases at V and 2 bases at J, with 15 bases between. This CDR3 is CATSDGALGDNTEAFF. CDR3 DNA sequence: TGTGCCACCAGTGATGGGGCCCTAGGGGATAACACTGAAGCTTTCTTT.

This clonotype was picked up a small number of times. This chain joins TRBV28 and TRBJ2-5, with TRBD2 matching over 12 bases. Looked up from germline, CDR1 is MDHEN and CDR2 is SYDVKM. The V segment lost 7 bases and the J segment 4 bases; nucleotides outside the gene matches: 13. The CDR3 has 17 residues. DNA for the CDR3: TGTGCCAGCACCCTATCGGGACTAGCGGGCCTAGGAGAGACCCAGTACTTC. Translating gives CASTLSGLAGLGETQYF.

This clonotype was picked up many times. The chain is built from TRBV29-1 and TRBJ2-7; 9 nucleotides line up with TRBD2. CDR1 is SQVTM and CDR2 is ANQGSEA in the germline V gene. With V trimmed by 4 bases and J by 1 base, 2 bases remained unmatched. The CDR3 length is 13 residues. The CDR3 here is CSVGLAGSYEQYF. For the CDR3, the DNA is TGCAGCGTTGGTCTAGCGGGATCCTACGAGCAGTACTTC.

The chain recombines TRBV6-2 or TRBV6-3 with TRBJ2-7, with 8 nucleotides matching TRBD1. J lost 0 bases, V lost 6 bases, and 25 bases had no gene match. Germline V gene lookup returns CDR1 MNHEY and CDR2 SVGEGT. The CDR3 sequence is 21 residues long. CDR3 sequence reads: CASRGKTGPHTTGQVSYEQYF. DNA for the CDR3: TGTGCCAGCAGGGGAAAAACCGGACCTCATACGACGGGACAGGTCTCCTACGAGCAGTACTTC.

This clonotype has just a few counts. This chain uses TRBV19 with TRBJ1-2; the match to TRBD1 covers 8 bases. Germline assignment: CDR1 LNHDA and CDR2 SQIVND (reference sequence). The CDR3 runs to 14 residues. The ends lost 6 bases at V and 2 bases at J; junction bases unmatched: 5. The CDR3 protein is CASRITGGNYGYTF. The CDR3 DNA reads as TGTGCCAGTAGGATTACAGGGGGGAACTATGGCTACACCTTC.

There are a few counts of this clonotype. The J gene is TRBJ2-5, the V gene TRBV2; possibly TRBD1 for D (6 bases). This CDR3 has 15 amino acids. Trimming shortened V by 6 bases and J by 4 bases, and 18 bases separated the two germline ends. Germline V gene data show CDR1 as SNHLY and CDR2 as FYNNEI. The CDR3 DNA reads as TGTGCCAGCAGCCACTCCACAGGGTCGGGAGAGACCCAGTACTTC. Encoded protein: CASSHSTGSGETQYF.

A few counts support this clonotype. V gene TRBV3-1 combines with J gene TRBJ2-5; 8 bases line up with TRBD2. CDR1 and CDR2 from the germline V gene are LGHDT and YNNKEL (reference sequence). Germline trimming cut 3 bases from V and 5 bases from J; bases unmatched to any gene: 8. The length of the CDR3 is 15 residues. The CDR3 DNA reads TGTGCCAGCAGCCACCAGAGCGGGAGCATTGAGACCCAGTACTTC. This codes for CASSHQSGSIETQYF.

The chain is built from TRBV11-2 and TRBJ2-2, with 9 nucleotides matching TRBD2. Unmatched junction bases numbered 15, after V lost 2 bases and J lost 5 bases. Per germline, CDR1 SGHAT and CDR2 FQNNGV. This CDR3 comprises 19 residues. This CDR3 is CASSLIQFRGRASTGELFF. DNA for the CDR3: TGTGCCAGCAGCTTAATTCAGTTCCGCGGGAGGGCCTCAACCGGGGAGCTGTTTTTT.

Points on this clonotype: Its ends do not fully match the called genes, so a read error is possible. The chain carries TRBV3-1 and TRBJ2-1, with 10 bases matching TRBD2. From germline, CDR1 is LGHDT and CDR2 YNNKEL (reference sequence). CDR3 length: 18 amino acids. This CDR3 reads CASSHGRVAGGRVGERFF. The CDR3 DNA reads TGTGCCAGCAGCCATGGAAGGGTAGCGGGAGGTCGGGTGGGTGAGCGGTTCTTC.

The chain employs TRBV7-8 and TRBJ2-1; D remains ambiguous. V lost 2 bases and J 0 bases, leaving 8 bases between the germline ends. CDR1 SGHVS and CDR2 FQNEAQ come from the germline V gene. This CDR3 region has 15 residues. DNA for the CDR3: TGTGCCAGCAGCTTAACAGAATTCTCCTACAATGAGCAGTTCTTC. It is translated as CASSLTEFSYNEQFF.

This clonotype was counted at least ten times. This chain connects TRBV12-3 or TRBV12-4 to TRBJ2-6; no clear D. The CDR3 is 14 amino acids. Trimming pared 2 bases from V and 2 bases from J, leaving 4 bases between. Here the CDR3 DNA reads TGTGCCAGCAGTTTACTGACTGGGGCCAACGTCCTGACTTTC. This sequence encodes CASSLLTGANVLTF.

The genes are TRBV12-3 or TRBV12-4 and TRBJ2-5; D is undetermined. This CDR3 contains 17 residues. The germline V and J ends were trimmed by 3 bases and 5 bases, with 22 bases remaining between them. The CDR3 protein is CASSFPQVSQNEETQYF. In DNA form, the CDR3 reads TGTGCCAGCAGTTTTCCCCAAGTTTCCCAAAATGAGGAGACCCAGTACTTC.

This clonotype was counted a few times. For the CDR3, the DNA is TGTGCCAGCAGCTTAAATGCGAGGGGGAGCGGTAGGGGCGAGCAGTTCTTC. It encodes CASSLNARGSGRGEQFF. The chain is built from TRBV7-2 and TRBJ2-1; possible D gene TRBD1, 6 bases. V was cut by 2 bases and J by 10 bases, with 24 bases left in between. Germline V lookup: CDR1 SGHTA, CDR2 FQGNSA. The CDR3 sequence is 17 residues long.